This TCR beta chain stems from a study of blood T cell repertoires in COVID-19. Turning to the study itself: Sites in the United States, Italy and Spain provided acute and convalescent COVID-19 samples. T cells, B-cell-depleted T cells, or PBMCs provided the cDNA or gDNA that served as material.

The CDR3 totals 15 residues. The germline V and J ends were trimmed by 2 bases and 2 bases, with 12 bases remaining between them. Original methodology: Amplification from reference gene primers served as the basis for estimated nucleated cell counts. Measured with immunoSEQ multiplex PCR; TCRdb has only the in-frame clones, and not every one. V, J and clone size derive from that table, while D and trimming were established from the DNA sequence. The sample has approximately 170,000 clones; around 82% are singletons. This TCR derives from a man aged 55-75 years who had recovered from COVID-19. Sample: peripheral blood. This chain links TRBV5-3 with TRBJ2-3; D is perhaps TRBD1 (6 bases). TRBV5-3 carries the ORF label, with uncertain function. The CDR3 nucleotides read TGTGCCAGAAGCTTACGGGACACCTCCACAGATACGCAGTATTTT. As protein: CARSLRDTSTDTQYF.